A selection of T cell receptor beta chains follows, all from one sample in a study of T cells in Graves' hyperthyroidism and ophthalmopathy. MiXCR, applied by TCRdb to the multiplex PCR reads, yields one record per CDR3 protein. This sample carries 350,000 or so distinct CDR3 sequences, approximately 18% of them seen once, and the ten largest clones take around 15%. The sample consisted of blood. The receptors shown here come from a middle-aged woman with Graves' ophthalmopathy. CDR3s include the opening cysteine and the closing phenylalanine or tryptophan. Each record gives: clone size, J gene, D gene, V gene, CDR3 protein, CDR3 DNA. D genes are given only for firm matches. Clone size, where shown, is once, few, many, or a class for clones that have expanded.

size: many
J: TRBJ2-7
D: NA
V: TRBV6-5
CDR3: CASSYPGLSSYEQYF
DNA: TGTGCCAGCAGTTATCCGGGACTGAGCTCCTACGAGCAGTACTTC

size: many
J: TRBJ2-7
D: TRBD1
V: TRBV6-1
CDR3: CASRETGDEQYF
DNA: TGTGCCAGCAGGGAAACAGGGGACGAGCAGTACTTC

size: many
J: TRBJ2-2
D: NA
V: TRBV27
CDR3: CASSFQENTGELFF
DNA: TGTGCCAGCAGTTTTCAGGAGAACACCGGGGAGCTGTTTTTT

size: many
J: TRBJ2-7
D: NA
V: TRBV12-3/TRBV12-4
CDR3: CASSLGLAYEQYF
DNA: TGTGCCAGCAGCTTAGGACTGGCTTACGAGCAGTACTTC

size: NA
J: TRBJ2-7
D: TRBD1
V: TRBV4-1
CDR3: CASSQSFTGARRNYEQYF
DNA: TGCGCCAGCAGCCAAAGTTTTACAGGGGCCCGTCGAAACTACGAGCAGTACTTC

size: many
J: TRBJ2-7
D: NA
V: TRBV4-1
CDR3: CASSQVGQSYEQYF
DNA: TGCGCCAGCAGCCAAGTCGGACAGTCTTACGAGCAGTACTTC

size: many
J: TRBJ1-1
D: NA
V: TRBV20-1
CDR3: CSASSTRGVTEAFF
DNA: TGCAGTGCTTCCTCGACCCGAGGGGTCACTGAAGCTTTCTTT

size: many
J: TRBJ1-1
D: NA
V: TRBV5-6
CDR3: CASSLPQGSTEAFF
DNA: TGTGCCAGCAGCTTGCCCCAGGGGTCCACTGAAGCTTTCTTT

size: many
J: TRBJ2-2
D: NA
V: TRBV20-1
CDR3: CSASKGGPRTGELFF
DNA: TGCAGTGCTAGTAAGGGGGGGCCGAGGACCGGGGAGCTGTTTTTT

size: many
J: TRBJ2-3
D: NA
V: TRBV12-3/TRBV12-4
CDR3: CASNSRGLDTQYF
DNA: TGTGCCAGCAATAGTAGGGGTCTGGATACGCAGTATTTT

size: NA
J: TRBJ2-7
D: TRBD2
V: TRBV11-3
CDR3: CASSPVRGSYEQSF
DNA: TGTGCCAGCAGCCCGGTCCGCGGGAGCTACGAGCAGTCCTTC

size: few
J: TRBJ2-6
D: TRBD2
V: TRBV4-1
CDR3: CASRRTGLAGPSGANVLTF
DNA: TGCGCCAGCAGACGCACGGGGCTAGCGGGCCCCTCTGGGGCCAACGTCCTGACTTTC

size: NA
J: TRBJ2-7
D: NA
V: TRBV30
CDR3: CACQWGAASSYEQYF
DNA: TGTGCCTGCCAATGGGGGGCGGCGAGCTCCTACGAGCAGTACTTC

size: many
J: TRBJ2-7
D: NA
V: TRBV28
CDR3: CASSSPGPLSYEQYF
DNA: TGTGCCAGCAGTTCGCCGGGACCCCTTTCCTACGAGCAGTACTTC

size: many
J: TRBJ1-5
D: TRBD1
V: TRBV6-5
CDR3: CASRIDRGNQPQHF
DNA: TGTGCCAGCAGAATTGACAGGGGCAATCAGCCCCAGCATTTT

size: many
J: TRBJ1-5
D: NA
V: TRBV20-1
CDR3: CSATTGWGKSNQPQHF
DNA: TGCAGTGCTACCACAGGGTGGGGGAAGAGCAATCAGCCCCAGCATTTT

size: many
J: TRBJ2-5
D: TRBD2
V: TRBV14
CDR3: CASSQGTSGETQYF
DNA: TGTGCCAGCAGCCAAGGGACTAGTGGGGAGACCCAGTACTTC

size: many
J: TRBJ2-2
D: NA
V: TRBV12-3/TRBV12-4
CDR3: CASSRLADHTGELFF
DNA: TGTGCCAGCAGCCGCCTAGCAGATCACACCGGGGAGCTGTTTTTT

size: many
J: TRBJ1-1
D: NA
V: TRBV28
CDR3: CASSPSTELTYEAFF
DNA: TGTGCCAGCAGTCCATCGACAGAGCTCACGTATGAAGCTTTCTTT

size: many
J: TRBJ2-2
D: TRBD1
V: TRBV6-2/TRBV6-3
CDR3: CASSYALAGGRMGGLSGELFF
DNA: TGTGCCAGCAGTTACGCGTTGGCAGGGGGACGTATGGGTGGATTGTCCGGGGAGCTGTTTTTT

size: many
J: TRBJ1-1
D: TRBD1
V: TRBV28
CDR3: CASNRDRFPEAFF
DNA: TGTGCCAGTAACCGGGACAGGTTCCCTGAAGCTTTCTTT

size: many
J: TRBJ1-2
D: NA
V: TRBV6-5
CDR3: CASSYSTGGLNYGYTF
DNA: TGTGCCAGCAGTTACTCCACAGGAGGGCTCAACTATGGCTACACCTTC

size: many
J: TRBJ2-5
D: NA
V: TRBV20-1
CDR3: CSASFAEETQYF
DNA: TGCAGTGCTAGTTTTGCGGAAGAGACCCAGTACTTC

size: many
J: TRBJ1-1
D: NA
V: TRBV7-2
CDR3: CASFDQMNTEAFF
DNA: TGTGCCAGCTTCGACCAAATGAACACTGAAGCTTTCTTT

size: many
J: TRBJ2-7
D: NA
V: TRBV10-3
CDR3: CAISESGQGYYEQYF
DNA: TGTGCCATCAGTGAGTCTGGACAAGGGTACTACGAGCAGTACTTC

size: NA
J: TRBJ1-2
D: TRBD1
V: TRBV7-2
CDR3: CASSYSTGGGYNF
DNA: TGTGCCAGCAGCTACTCGACAGGGGGTGGCTACAACTTC

size: many
J: TRBJ2-7
D: NA
V: TRBV6-5
CDR3: CASSYGSPYEQYF
DNA: TGTGCCAGCAGTTATGGTAGTCCCTACGAGCAGTACTTC

size: NA
J: TRBJ2-7
D: NA
V: TRBV6-2/TRBV6-3
CDR3: CASSITASYEQCF
DNA: TGTGCCAGCAGTATCACGGCCTCCTACGAGCAGTGCTTC

size: many
J: TRBJ2-7
D: NA
V: TRBV28
CDR3: CASSSTPAYEQYF
DNA: TGTGCCAGCAGTTCTACCCCGGCATACGAGCAGTACTTC

size: few
J: TRBJ2-4
D: NA
V: TRBV15
CDR3: CATSRVGGLAKNIQYF
DNA: TGTGCCACCAGCAGAGTGGGGGGCCTCGCCAAAAACATTCAGTACTTC

size: many
J: TRBJ2-7
D: NA
V: TRBV28
CDR3: CASSKSWLQAVSEQYF
DNA: TGTGCCAGCAGCAAATCGTGGTTACAGGCAGTTAGCGAGCAGTACTTC

size: many
J: TRBJ2-2
D: TRBD2
V: TRBV27
CDR3: CASSLLSMLAGVRTGELFF
DNA: TGTGCCAGCAGTTTATTATCTATGCTAGCGGGAGTCCGGACCGGGGAGCTGTTTTTT

size: NA
J: TRBJ1-1
D: NA
V: TRBV19
CDR3: CAVVGKGAAFF
DNA: TGTGCCGTGGTGGGAAAAGGTGCAGCTTTCTTT

size: many
J: TRBJ1-1
D: TRBD1
V: TRBV6-1
CDR3: CASSKTGGNTEAFF
DNA: TGTGCCAGCAGTAAAACAGGGGGAAACACTGAAGCTTTCTTT

size: many
J: TRBJ2-7
D: TRBD2
V: TRBV20-1
CDR3: CSARDESGRSMITYEQYF
DNA: TGCAGTGCTAGAGATGAGAGCGGGAGATCTATGATTACCTACGAGCAGTACTTC

size: many
J: TRBJ2-7
D: NA
V: TRBV10-3
CDR3: CAIKPGDTYEQYF
DNA: TGTGCCATCAAACCGGGTGATACGTACGAGCAGTACTTC

size: NA
J: TRBJ2-7
D: NA
V: TRBV25-1
CDR3: CASSGGVNYEQYF
DNA: TGTGCCAGCAGTGGCGGGGTTAACTACGAGCAGTACTTC

size: few
J: TRBJ2-7
D: TRBD2
V: TRBV9
CDR3: CASSPRGLAGGRGGEQYF
DNA: TGTGCCAGCAGCCCCAGGGGGCTAGCGGGAGGGCGCGGAGGCGAGCAGTACTTC

size: many
J: TRBJ2-2
D: TRBD1
V: TRBV29-1
CDR3: CSVPGQAGELFF
DNA: TGCAGCGTGCCCGGACAGGCCGGGGAGCTGTTTTTT

size: many
J: TRBJ2-5
D: NA
V: TRBV9
CDR3: CASSVAGAGETQYF
DNA: TGTGCCAGCAGCGTGGCCGGAGCTGGAGAGACCCAGTACTTC

size: many
J: TRBJ2-3
D: NA
V: TRBV7-9
CDR3: CASSLLGSSTDTQYF
DNA: TGTGCCAGCAGCTTACTCGGCAGTAGCACAGATACGCAGTATTTT

size: many
J: TRBJ2-6
D: NA
V: TRBV12-3/TRBV12-4
CDR3: CASSFGSSGANVLTF
DNA: TGTGCCAGCAGTTTCGGGTCCTCTGGGGCCAACGTCCTGACTTTC

size: many
J: TRBJ2-7
D: NA
V: TRBV7-8
CDR3: CASSLDNTSPRDEQYF
DNA: TGTGCCAGCAGCTTAGATAATACTAGCCCACGCGACGAGCAGTACTTC

size: NA
J: TRBJ2-7
D: NA
V: TRBV6-2/TRBV6-3
CDR3: CASRTRQGGHEQYF
DNA: TGTGCCAGCAGAACCCGACAGGGAGGTCACGAGCAGTACTTC